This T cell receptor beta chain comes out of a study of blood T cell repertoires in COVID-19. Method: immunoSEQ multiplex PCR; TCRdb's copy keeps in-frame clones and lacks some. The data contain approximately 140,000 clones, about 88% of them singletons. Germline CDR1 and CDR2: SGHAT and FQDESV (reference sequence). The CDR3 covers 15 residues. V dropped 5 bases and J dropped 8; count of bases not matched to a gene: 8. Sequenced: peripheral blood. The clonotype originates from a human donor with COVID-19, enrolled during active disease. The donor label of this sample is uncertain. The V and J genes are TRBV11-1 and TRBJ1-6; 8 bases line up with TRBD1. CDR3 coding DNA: TGTGCCAGCAGCGCCGGACAGGGAAACGATTCACCCCTCCACTTT. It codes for CASSAGQGNDSPLHF.